The TCR beta chain described here comes from a study of cytotoxic CD8 clonotypes in ibrutinib-treated CLL. Study-level information: Productive templates per sample averaged 255,043; productive rearrangements, 80,000 to 95,000. General study findings and limits: Patients had baseline clonality above age-matched healthy donors, and this clonality moved with circulating CD8+ T-cell counts. Public clonotypes, found uncommonly, either contracted or stayed stable on treatment. The clonality went up when patients responded to ibrutinib and dropped back toward baseline at progression.

Method: immunoSEQ multiplex PCR; TCRdb's copy keeps in-frame clones and lacks some. The table lists about 330,000 clones, approximately 67% of them singletons. With respect to this clone: The antigen remains unidentified.

There are 13 residues in the CDR3. The V segment lost 4 bases and the J segment 3 bases; nucleotides outside the gene matches: 6. Germline values: CDR1 SQVTM, CDR2 ANQGSEA. Material: PBMCs, obtained after 36 months of ibrutinib treatment. The V and J genes are TRBV29-1 and TRBJ2-7, with TRBD1 matching 7 bases. The clonotype comes from a human donor with chronic lymphocytic leukemia. CDR3 sequence (DNA): TGCAGCGTTGTGTATAGGGGGCGCTACGAGCAGTACTTC. Translation: CSVVYRGRYEQYF.